The 3 T cell receptor beta chains presented below share a single source sample, sequenced in a study of CD8+ T cells in alopecia areata. The sequencing template was cDNA reverse transcribed from extracted RNA. Repertoires were generated with immunoSEQ multiplex PCR, while TCRdb's copy carries only in-frame clones and drops some. The sample includes over 150,000 clones, less than 70% seen only once; the top ten take over 12%. Treatment defined: oral pan-JAK inhibitor, 5-10 mg twice daily. This sample comprised CD4+ T cells sorted from blood, obtained at week 24, from a patient treated with tofacitinib. The receptor set was obtained from a human donor with alopecia areata.

The chain recombines TRBV30 with TRBJ1-1; 9 bases map to TRBD1. The CDR3 contains 13 residues. Per the germline V gene, CDR1 is GTSNPN and CDR2 is SVGIG (reference sequence). J was trimmed by 7 bases and V by 8 bases; bases with no gene match: 11. The CDR3 spells CAGTGFRVGEAFF. Here the CDR3 DNA reads TGTGCCGGGACAGGGTTTAGGGTGGGTGAAGCTTTCTTT.

V is TRBV5-1 and J is TRBJ1-1; D is possibly TRBD1 (5 bases). Germline CDR1 reads SGHRS; CDR2 reads YFSETQ. Trimming took 4 bases from V and 7 from J, leaving 14 bases between them. The CDR3 contains 13 residues. This CDR3 reads CASSPLWDGEAFF. In nucleotides, the CDR3 is TGCGCCAGCAGCCCCCTATGGGACGGTGAAGCTTTCTTT.

The chain combines TRBV25-1 with TRBJ2-5; D is unresolved. Trimming cost V 3 bases and J 7 bases, with 9 bases left between them. The CDR3 spans 12 residues. Per germline, CDR1 MGHDK and CDR2 SYGVNS. The CDR3 here is CASSDGYRTQYF. CDR3 bases: TGTGCCAGCAGTGATGGATATCGGACCCAGTACTTC.